The 22 T cell receptor beta chains below were found in one sample sequenced in a study of T cell changes during pregnancy in multiple sclerosis (dated by TCRdb to the late 2010s). The library was prepared using the immunoSEQ multiplex PCR assay. TCRdb re-hosts the immuneACCESS table, in-frame sequences only. Its copies lack some clones; in the studies checked, an unresolved V gene accounts for under half of them, and the cause for the rest is not known. In this sample the table shows tens of thousands of clones, 80% to 95% of which occur a single time. The ten biggest clones cover more than 0.6% of the sample. The sequencing used CD4+ T cells from peripheral blood mononuclear cells, collected in the first trimester of pregnancy. These receptors were collected from a female donor with multiple sclerosis, enrolled in a pregnancy study.

Points on this clone: The sample holds other DNA sequences that translate to the same CDR3. The rearrangement links TRBV5-1 to TRBJ2-1; TRBD2 matches at 7 bases. V lost 1 base, J lost 2 bases, and 3 bases stayed unmatched. In germline, CDR1 is SGHRS, CDR2 YFSETQ. The CDR3 is 15 residues long. For the CDR3, the DNA is TGCGCCAGCAGCTTGACGGGAGGTACCTACAATGAGCAGTTCTTC. It encodes CASSLTGGTYNEQFF.

The chain recombines TRBV6-5 with TRBJ1-2, with 8 bases lining up with TRBD1. The germline V gene has CDR1 MNHEY and CDR2 SVGAGI. J was trimmed by 5 bases and V by 6 bases; bases with no gene match: 11. This CDR3 has 15 residues. CDR3 bases: TGTGCCAGCAGAGATGACAGGGGAACGTGGTATGGCTACACCTTC. Translating it yields CASRDDRGTWYGYTF.

This clone was detected once. J is TRBJ2-7 and V is TRBV28, with D perhaps matching TRBD1 (5 bases). V shed 6 bases and J shed 3 bases, with 9 bases lying between them. CDR1 is MDHEN, CDR2 SYDVKM, per germline. The CDR3 runs to 12 residues. The CDR3 DNA is TGTGCCAGCAGGTCAGGGTTCTACGAGCAGTACTTC. Translated: CASRSGFYEQYF.

The chain couples TRBV15 to TRBJ2-4; 10 nucleotides line up with TRBD1. The CDR3 extends over 18 amino acids. Losses at the gene ends were 0 bases for V and 1 base for J; bases not matched to a gene: 6. Germline CDR1 LNHNV, CDR2 YYDKDF (reference sequence). CDR3 sequence reads: CATSRDKLGQGAKNIQYF. As DNA, the CDR3 is TGTGCCACCAGCAGAGATAAGTTGGGACAGGGGGCCAAAAACATTCAGTACTTC.

V and J are TRBV4-2 and TRBJ2-5; D might be TRBD2 (5 bases). V lost 3 bases and J lost 6, with 20 bases in between. This CDR3 is built from 16 residues. Germline assignment: CDR1 LGHNA and CDR2 YNFKEQ. The CDR3 protein is CASSHPSGMRQQTQYF. The CDR3 DNA sequence: TGTGCCAGCAGCCACCCCAGCGGAATGCGGCAGCAGACCCAGTACTTC.

The genes are TRBV5-5 and TRBJ2-7; no definite D call. The CDR3 runs 14 residues. Per the germline V gene, CDR1 is SGHKS and CDR2 is YYEKEE (reference sequence). V lost 5 bases, J lost 0 bases, and 12 bases lay in between. The CDR3, as DNA: TGTGCCAGCAGTCCGACACGCTCCTCCTACGAGCAGTACTTC. This sequence encodes CASSPTRSSYEQYF.

DNA of the CDR3: TGTGCCAGTAGTATCTCGACAGGGGGCTCAAACTATGGCTACACCTTC. This gives the protein CASSISTGGSNYGYTF. The chain carries TRBV19 and TRBJ1-2; 10 bases align to TRBD1. CDR1 and CDR2 (germline): LNHDA, SQIVND (reference sequence). Trimming took 3 bases from V and 2 from J; bases not matched to a gene: 6. The CDR3 consists of 16 residues. The full variable domain, in which reference TRBV19 and TRBJ1-2 provide the parts outside the CDR3, is DGGITQSPKYLFRKEGQNVTLSCEQNLNHDAMYWYRQDPGQGLRLIYYSQIVNDFQKGDIAEGYSVSREKKESFPLTVTSAQKNPTAFYLCASSISTGGSNYGYTFGSGTRLTVV.

This clone was seen just once. V and J are TRBV7-3 and TRBJ1-2; D is possibly TRBD1 (6 bases). This CDR3 comprises 14 residues. Looked up from germline, CDR1 is SGHTA and CDR2 is FQGTGA. The V end was cut by 4 bases, the J end by 0 bases, with 9 bases between. The CDR3 DNA reads TGTGCCAGCAGCTCTGGGGGCCCTAACTATGGCTACACCTTC. Amino acid sequence: CASSSGGPNYGYTF. Full variable domain (remainder filled in from reference TRBV7-3 and TRBJ1-2): GAGVSQTPSNKVTEKGKYVELRCDPISGHTALYWYRQSLGQGPEFLIYFQGTGAADDSGLPNDRFFAVRPEGSVSTLKIQRTERGDSAVYLCASSSGGPNYGYTFGSGTRLTVV.

The gene calls are TRBV6-6 and TRBJ2-7; no clear D. Trimming left V 6 bases short and J 0 bases short, with 12 bases between. The V gene's germline CDR1 is MNHNY and CDR2 SVGAGI (reference sequence). The CDR3 is 14 residues long. The CDR3 region has the DNA TGTGCCAGCAGCCCCGCGACAAGCTCCTACGAGCAGTACTTC. Its protein is CASSPATSSYEQYF.

The chain links TRBV30 to TRBJ2-3; D gene uncertain. Germline lookup yields CDR1 GTSNPN and CDR2 SVGIG (reference sequence). Trimming stripped 2 bases from V and 6 bases from J, with 9 bases between. The CDR3 is 12 residues long. This CDR3 is CAWSTGSDTQYF. DNA for the CDR3: TGTGCCTGGAGTACCGGGTCGGATACGCAGTATTTT.

The V gene is TRBV28, the J gene TRBJ2-1; TRBD2 might be the D (6 bases). CDR1 is MDHEN and CDR2 is SYDVKM in the germline V gene. V gave up 1 base and J gave up 0 bases, with 13 bases separating them. The CDR3 length is 17 residues. The CDR3 DNA reads as TGTGCCAGCAGTTTATTCCCTAGCGCTAGCTCCTACAATGAGCAGTTCTTC. It encodes CASSLFPSASSYNEQFF.

V gene TRBV2 combines with J gene TRBJ2-5, with D hard to call. The CDR3 is 12 residues long. V was shortened by 8 bases and J by 1 base, with 8 bases between the two germline ends. CDR1 and CDR2 from the germline V gene are SNHLY and FYNNEI. CDR3 region: CASARLQETQYF. CDR3 coding DNA: TGTGCCAGCGCAAGACTCCAAGAGACCCAGTACTTC.

J is TRBJ2-1 and V is TRBV6-5, with TRBD2 matching over 10 bases. V lost 10 bases and J lost 4; bases outside the gene matches: 7. This CDR3 comprises 14 residues. Germline V CDR1 and CDR2: MNHEY, SVGAGI. CDR3 in amino acids: CATLSSGSYNEQFF. The CDR3 nucleotides are TGTGCCACCCTCTCTAGCGGGAGTTACAATGAGCAGTTCTTC.

The chain links TRBV19 to TRBJ2-5; D may be TRBD2 (6 bases). In germline, CDR1 is LNHDA, CDR2 SQIVND (reference sequence). V gave up 3 bases and J gave up 5 bases, with 10 bases separating them. CDR3 size: 13 residues. The CDR3 DNA sequence: TGTGCCAGTAGTATCGGGGGTTGGGAGACCCAGTACTTC. This gives the protein CASSIGGWETQYF.

This sequence joins TRBV10-3 and TRBJ2-7, with D possibly matching TRBD1 (6 bases). Germline loops: CDR1 ENHRY, CDR2 SYGVKD. The V and J ends lost 11 bases and 5 bases respectively, with 25 bases between them. The CDR3 totals 15 residues. The CDR3 nucleotides read TGTGCCGTCGCGAGCAGGGGCGCCGGGCGCCACGAGCAGTACTTC. Translated, it gives CAVASRGAGRHEQYF.

The V gene is TRBV28, the J gene TRBJ2-3; maybe TRBD2 (5 bases). Trimming removed 1 base at V and 2 bases at J, with 19 bases between. The CDR3 is made up of 18 amino acids. The germline gives CDR1 MDHEN, CDR2 SYDVKM. CDR3 nucleotides: TGTGCCAGCAGTTTATCACTAGAACTAGGTGGATTCACAGATACGCAGTATTTT. Translation: CASSLSLELGGFTDTQYF.

The chain is built from TRBV5-1 and TRBJ2-1; the match to TRBD1 covers 7 bases. The CDR3 is 14 residues long. Losses at the gene ends were 1 base for V and 6 bases for J; bases not matched to a gene: 4. Germline V gives CDR1 SGHRS, CDR2 YFSETQ. The CDR3 DNA is TGCGCCAGCAGCTTGAACAGGGGTGGCAATGAGCAGTTCTTC. This translates into CASSLNRGGNEQFF. Together with reference TRBV5-1 and TRBJ2-1, the CDR3 gives the full variable domain: KAGVTQTPRYLIKTRGQQVTLSCSPISGHRSVSWYQQTPGQGLQFLFEYFSETQRNKGNFPGRFSGRQFSNSRSEMNVSTLELGDSALYLCASSLNRGGNEQFFGPGTRLTVL.

CDR3 bases: TGTGCCAGCAGTTCCCGTCTGACAGGGGTGGGGGACATTCAGTACTTC. Its translation: CASSSRLTGVGDIQYF. This sequence joins TRBV28 and TRBJ2-4, with 8 bases fitting TRBD1. The CDR3 has 16 amino acids. Looked up from germline, CDR1 is MDHEN and CDR2 is SYDVKM. Trimming at V came to 4 bases and at J to 8 bases, leaving 13 bases not matched to a gene.

The genes are TRBV18 and TRBJ2-2, with TRBD1 matching 7 bases. The trim removed 5 bases at V and 7 bases at J, leaving 4 bases unmatched. Germline V gene lookup returns CDR1 KGHSH and CDR2 LQKENI. CDR3 size: 13 residues. CDR3 coding DNA: TGTGCCAGCTCATTCGGACAGGTCGGGGAGCTGTTTTTT. Translated: CASSFGQVGELFF. The full variable domain, completed using reference TRBV18 and TRBJ2-2, is NAGVMQNPRHLVRRRGQEARLRCSPMKGHSHVYWYRQLPEEGLKFMVYLQKENIIDESGMPKERFSAEFPKEGPSILRIQQVVRGDSAAYFCASSFGQVGELFFGEGSRLTVL.

The rearrangement links TRBV13 to TRBJ1-2; D gene uncertain. Trimming pared 2 bases from V and 6 bases from J, leaving 10 bases between. The germline gives CDR1 PRHDT, CDR2 FYEKMQ (reference sequence). This CDR3 contains 13 residues. The CDR3 is CASSLSRRDGYTF. In DNA form, the CDR3 reads TGTGCCAGCAGCTTAAGTAGGAGGGATGGCTACACCTTC.

The chain uses TRBV7-8 and TRBJ2-2; TRBD2 might be the D (5 bases). The CDR3 totals 14 residues. Looked up from germline, CDR1 is SGHVS and CDR2 is FQNEAQ. V shed 3 bases and J shed 6 bases, with 11 bases lying between them. The CDR3 nucleotides read TGTGCCAGCAGCTTCGGGGTACAGCCCGGGGAGCTGTTTTTT. This encodes CASSFGVQPGELFF.

The chain links TRBV2 to TRBJ2-7; D remains unclear. The ends were cut back, 1 base at V and 6 bases at J, with 10 bases in the middle. The CDR3 runs 13 residues. Per the germline V gene, CDR1 is SNHLY and CDR2 is FYNNEI. CDR3 amino acids: CASSEEILGEQYF. In nucleotides, the CDR3 is TGTGCCAGCAGTGAAGAGATTCTCGGCGAGCAGTACTTC.